A selection of T cell receptor beta chains follows, all from one sample in a study of blood T cells in healthy people across ages. MiXCR was run by TCRdb on the 5' RACE reads, yielding one entry per CDR3 protein. The table records fewer than 2 million distinct CDR3 sequences, approximately 40% of them present only once. Sequencing was done on a sample of blood. The receptors originated from a human donor in good health. Both conserved end residues are part of each CDR3. The D gene is left open where the match is weak. Expanded clones get a size class; other rows say once, few or many, or leave the size out.

v_call	d_call	clone_size	j_call	cdr3_aa	cdr3_nt
TRBV6-6	TRBD2	few	TRBJ2-1	CASSYSPTSGLYNEQFF	TGTGCCAGCAGTTATTCCCCGACTAGCGGTCTATACAATGAGCAGTTCTTC
TRBV10-3	NA	NA	TRBJ1-5	CAISDSGTGNSNQPQHF	TGTGCCATCAGTGACTCCGGCACAGGGAATAGCAATCAGCCCCAGCATTTT
TRBV7-2	NA	NA	TRBJ2-5	CASSPLLETQYF	TGTGCCAGCAGCCCCCTATTAGAGACCCAGTACTTC
TRBV14	NA	NA	TRBJ1-6	CASSQIRQHSPLHF	TGTGCCAGCAGCCAAATAAGGCAGCATTCACCCCTCCACTTT
TRBV28	NA	NA	TRBJ2-3	CASSLDRWGTDTQYF	TGTGCCAGCAGTTTGGACCGGTGGGGCACAGATACGCAGTATTTT
TRBV12-5	NA	few	TRBJ1-5	CAAGEYQPQHF	TGTGCCGCGGGCGAATATCAGCCCCAGCATTTT
TRBV10-3	NA	many	TRBJ2-7	CAIADGGSEQYF	TGTGCCATCGCAGATGGCGGGTCCGAGCAGTACTTC
TRBV12-3/TRBV12-4	NA	NA	TRBJ1-2	CATYSDRVANYGYTF	TGTGCCACTTATTCAGACCGGGTCGCTAACTATGGCTACACCTTC
TRBV15	TRBD2	many	TRBJ2-7	CATSRDGTRDYSHEQYF	TGTGCCACCAGCAGAGATGGAACCCGGGACTACTCCCACGAGCAGTACTTC
TRBV20-1	NA	NA	TRBJ2-5	CSAAKEAQYF	TGCAGTGCCGCCAAAGAGGCCCAGTACTTC
TRBV15	TRBD2	NA	TRBJ2-3	CATSTWAGTRGGATDTQYF	TGTGCCACCAGCACTTGGGCCGGGACTAGAGGCGGGGCCACAGATACGCAGTATTTT
TRBV28	NA	few	TRBJ1-2	CASSLGAAGGYGYTF	TGTGCCAGCAGCTTAGGCGCGGCGGGTGGCTATGGCTACACCTTC
TRBV3-1	TRBD1	NA	TRBJ2-1	CASRGDRAYNEQFF	TGTGCCAGCAGGGGGGACAGGGCATACAATGAGCAGTTCTTC
TRBV9	NA	NA	TRBJ2-7	CASSVALSPAYEQYF	TGTGCCAGCAGCGTAGCCTTATCCCCAGCTTACGAGCAGTACTTC
TRBV7-2	NA	few	TRBJ2-5	CASSWVEFQTQYF	TGTGCCAGCAGCTGGGTAGAATTTCAGACCCAGTACTTC
TRBV6-6	TRBD1	NA	TRBJ2-7	CASSQVPGQGAYEQYF	TGTGCCAGCAGCCAAGTCCCGGGACAGGGGGCTTATGAGCAGTACTTC
TRBV29-1	TRBD2	NA	TRBJ2-3	CSGREGDSTDTQYF	TGCAGCGGGCGGGAGGGGGATAGCACAGATACGCAGTATTTT
TRBV5-1	NA	NA	TRBJ1-5	CASSPGRGADQPQHF	TGCGCCAGCAGCCCTGGACGGGGGGCTGATCAGCCCCAGCATTTT
TRBV27	NA	few	TRBJ1-6	CASSFTGGDSPLHF	TGTGCCAGCAGTTTTACAGGAGGCGACTCACCCCTCCACTTT
TRBV11-2	NA	few	TRBJ1-2	CASSLERTRVGYTF	TGTGCCAGCAGCTTAGAACGTACCAGGGTTGGCTACACCTTC
TRBV12-3/TRBV12-4	NA	NA	TRBJ2-5	CASSLAGLGQETQYF	TGTGCCAGCAGTTTAGCGGGGTTGGGACAAGAGACCCAGTACTTC
TRBV20-1	TRBD2	few	TRBJ2-1	CSAGGLAGAPMTYNEQFF	TGCAGTGCCGGGGGACTAGCGGGGGCCCCAATGACCTACAATGAGCAGTTCTTC
TRBV28	NA	NA	TRBJ1-1	CASSIGSEGNTEAFF	TGTGCCAGCAGTATAGGGTCGGAGGGAAACACTGAAGCTTTCTTT
TRBV30	NA	NA	TRBJ1-4	CAWSRRFDEKLFF	TGTGCCTGGAGTAGGAGGTTCGATGAAAAACTGTTTTTT
TRBV15	TRBD1	NA	TRBJ2-1	CATRGTASYNEQFF	TGTGCCACCAGGGGGACAGCATCCTACAATGAGCAGTTCTTC
TRBV5-5	NA	NA	TRBJ1-2	CASSLGGDDYGYTF	TGTGCCAGCAGCTTGGGAGGGGACGATTATGGCTACACCTTC
TRBV12-5	TRBD1	NA	TRBJ1-1	CASGPKVRGQGTEAFF	TGTGCTAGTGGTCCCAAGGTAAGGGGGCAAGGGACTGAAGCTTTCTTT
TRBV20-1	NA	NA	TRBJ1-6	CSAGEDSYSPLHF	TGCAGTGCTGGCGAGGATTCTTATTCACCCCTCCACTTT
TRBV10-3	TRBD2	NA	TRBJ2-1	CAIRAASGKALSSHNEQFF	TGTGCCATCAGAGCCGCTAGCGGAAAAGCATTGAGCTCCCACAATGAGCAGTTCTTC
TRBV11-2	NA	NA	TRBJ2-5	CASSAGPDVGTQYF	TGTGCCAGCAGCGCCGGACCGGATGTCGGGACCCAGTACTTC
TRBV29-1	TRBD1	few	TRBJ1-1	CSAETWTGRNEAFF	TGCAGCGCGGAGACTTGGACAGGGAGGAATGAAGCTTTCTTT
TRBV4-3	NA	few	TRBJ1-2	CASSHNRRTYGYTF	TGCGCCAGCAGCCATAACAGGAGAACCTATGGCTACACCTTC
TRBV11-2	NA	NA	TRBJ1-1	CASSLNVDNTEAFF	TGTGCCAGCAGCTTAAATGTGGATAACACTGAAGCTTTCTTT
TRBV6-1	NA	NA	TRBJ2-2	CASIKGPPNTGELFF	TGTGCCAGCATTAAAGGGCCTCCCAACACCGGGGAGCTGTTTTTT
TRBV7-8	NA	NA	TRBJ2-7	CASSLLLNEQYF	TGTGCCAGCAGCTTACTTCTGAACGAGCAGTACTTC
TRBV7-2	TRBD2	NA	TRBJ2-6	CASSWDGRWLGANVLTF	TGTGCCAGCAGCTGGGACGGGAGGTGGCTTGGGGCCAACGTCCTGACTTTC
TRBV6-2/TRBV6-3	NA	NA	TRBJ1-5	CASSYSNGQPQHF	TGTGCCAGCAGTTACTCGAACGGCCAGCCCCAGCATTTT
TRBV6-4	NA	NA	TRBJ1-2	CNLLRTNYGYTF	TGTAACCTACTCAGGACGAACTATGGCTACACCTTC
TRBV7-3	TRBD1	NA	TRBJ2-1	CASSPLGQGVREEQFF	TGTGCCAGCAGCCCCTTGGGACAGGGGGTTAGGGAAGAGCAGTTCTTC
TRBV7-2	NA	NA	TRBJ2-1	CASTLSGRALNEQFF	TGTGCCAGCACCCTTTCGGGCAGGGCGCTTAATGAGCAGTTCTTC
TRBV7-3	NA	NA	TRBJ1-1	CASKSTPNTEAFF	TGTGCCAGCAAAAGTACACCGAACACTGAAGCTTTCTTT
TRBV7-9	NA	NA	TRBJ2-7	CAIRGGTALSYEQYF	TGTGCCATTCGAGGGGGGACAGCCCTCTCCTACGAGCAGTACTTC
TRBV18	NA	NA	TRBJ1-5	CASSPSSQFQPLHF	TGTGCCAGCTCACCAAGTAGCCAGTTCCAGCCCCTGCATTTT
TRBV7-2	TRBD1	NA	TRBJ2-5	CASSLGRTGGQETQYF	TGTGCCAGCAGCTTAGGCAGGACAGGCGGCCAAGAGACCCAGTACTTC
TRBV4-3	TRBD1	few	TRBJ2-1	CASSQDAGGREQFF	TGCGCCAGCAGCCAAGATGCAGGGGGCCGTGAGCAGTTCTTC
TRBV12-3/TRBV12-4	NA	NA	TRBJ1-6	CASSLLRGGSPLHF	TGTGCCAGCAGTTTACTCAGGGGCGGTTCACCCCTCCACTTT
TRBV4-3	NA	NA	TRBJ2-2	CASSPLAGQVTGELFF	TGCGCCAGCAGCCCCCTAGCCGGGCAGGTGACCGGGGAGCTGTTTTTT
TRBV20-1	TRBD2	NA	TRBJ2-5	CSASRDSGTQETQYF	TGCAGTGCTAGTCGGGATAGCGGGACGCAAGAGACCCAGTACTTC
TRBV7-2	NA	few	TRBJ2-7	CASSPQPNYEQYF	TGTGCCAGCAGCCCACAACCCAACTACGAGCAGTACTTC
TRBV3-1	TRBD1	NA	TRBJ2-7	CASSQATGPYEQYF	TGTGCCAGCAGCCAAGCGACAGGGCCCTACGAGCAGTACTTC
TRBV5-5	TRBD1	few	TRBJ2-1	CASVQSPGTVNNEQFF	TGTGCCAGCGTACAATCTCCCGGGACAGTAAACAATGAGCAGTTCTTC
TRBV6-5	NA	NA	TRBJ1-2	CASSYGVSHYGYTF	TGTGCCAGCAGTTACGGGGTTTCTCACTATGGCTACACCTTC
TRBV20-1	TRBD2	NA	TRBJ2-5	CSASPGLAGEETQYF	TGCAGTGCGTCACCGGGACTAGCGGGGGAAGAGACCCAGTACTTC
TRBV12-3/TRBV12-4	NA	few	TRBJ1-2	CASSWQDFYTF	TGTGCCAGCAGTTGGCAAGACTTTTACACCTTC